This TCR beta chain is from a study of T cell changes during pregnancy in multiple sclerosis. Sequencing used immunoSEQ multiplex PCR; TCRdb keeps in-frame clones, though not all of them. The table lists approximately 88,000 clones, 94% of them singletons. Sequencing was performed on peripheral blood, taken in the third trimester of pregnancy. This TCR came from a female donor with multiple sclerosis, enrolled in a pregnancy study.

DNA for the CDR3: TGTGCCAGCAGCCAAGATTCACAGGGGGCAGGTGGCTACACCTTC. Translated: CASSQDSQGAGGYTF. This chain links TRBV4-2 with TRBJ1-2; 9 nucleotides align to TRBD1. The CDR3 has 15 residues. The ends lost 0 bases at V and 7 bases at J; junction bases unmatched: 6. The germline gives CDR1 LGHNA, CDR2 YNFKEQ.